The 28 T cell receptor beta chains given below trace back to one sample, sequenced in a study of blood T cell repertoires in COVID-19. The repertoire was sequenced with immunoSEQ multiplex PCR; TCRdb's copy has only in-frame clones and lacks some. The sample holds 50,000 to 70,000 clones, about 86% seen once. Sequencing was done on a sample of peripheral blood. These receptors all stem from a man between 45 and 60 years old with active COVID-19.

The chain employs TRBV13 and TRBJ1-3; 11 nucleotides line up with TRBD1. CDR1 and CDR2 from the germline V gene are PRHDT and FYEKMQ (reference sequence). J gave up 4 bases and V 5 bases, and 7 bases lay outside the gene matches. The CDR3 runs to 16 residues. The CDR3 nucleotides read TGTGCCAGCAGCCGGGGACAGGGGGTCTTGGGAAACACCATATATTTT. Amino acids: CASSRGQGVLGNTIYF.

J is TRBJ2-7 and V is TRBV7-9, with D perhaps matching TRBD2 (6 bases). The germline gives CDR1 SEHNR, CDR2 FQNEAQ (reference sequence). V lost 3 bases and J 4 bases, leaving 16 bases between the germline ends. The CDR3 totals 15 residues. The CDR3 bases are TGTGCCAGCAGCTTGATGATAGCGCGGGGTTACGAGCAGTACTTC. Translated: CASSLMIARGYEQYF.

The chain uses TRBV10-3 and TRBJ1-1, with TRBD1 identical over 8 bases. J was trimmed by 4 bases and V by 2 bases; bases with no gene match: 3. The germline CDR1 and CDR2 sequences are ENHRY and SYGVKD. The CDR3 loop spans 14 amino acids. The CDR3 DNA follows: TGTGCCATCAGTGAGGCTACAGGGGGCACTGAAGCTTTCTTT. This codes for CAISEATGGTEAFF.

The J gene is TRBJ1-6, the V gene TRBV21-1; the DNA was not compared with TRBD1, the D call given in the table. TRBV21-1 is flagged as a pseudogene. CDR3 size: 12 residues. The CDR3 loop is CAPKKVRGPLHF. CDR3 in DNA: TGTGCCCCGAAAAAGGTCAGGGGACCCCTCCACTTT.

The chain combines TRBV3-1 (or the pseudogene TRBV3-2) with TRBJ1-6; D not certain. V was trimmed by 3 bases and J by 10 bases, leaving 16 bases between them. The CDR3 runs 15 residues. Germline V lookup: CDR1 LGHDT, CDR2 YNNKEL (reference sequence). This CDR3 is CASSHPGGVKSPLHF. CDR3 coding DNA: TGTGCCAGCAGCCATCCCGGTGGTGTTAAGTCACCCCTCCACTTT.

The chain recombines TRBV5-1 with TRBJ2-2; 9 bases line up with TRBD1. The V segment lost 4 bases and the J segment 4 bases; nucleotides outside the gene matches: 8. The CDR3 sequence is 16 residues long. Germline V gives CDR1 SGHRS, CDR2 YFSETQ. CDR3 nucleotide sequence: TGCGCCAGCAGCCCGGAGGGACAGGGTACCACCGGGGAGCTGTTTTTT. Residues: CASSPEGQGTTGELFF.

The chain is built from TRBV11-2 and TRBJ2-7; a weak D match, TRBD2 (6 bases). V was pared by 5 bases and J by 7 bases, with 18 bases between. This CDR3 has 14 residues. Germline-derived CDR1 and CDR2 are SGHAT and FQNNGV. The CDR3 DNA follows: TGTGCCAGCAGCCCTCTGGGAGGACTGGGAGAGCAGTACGTC. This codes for CASSPLGGLGEQYV.

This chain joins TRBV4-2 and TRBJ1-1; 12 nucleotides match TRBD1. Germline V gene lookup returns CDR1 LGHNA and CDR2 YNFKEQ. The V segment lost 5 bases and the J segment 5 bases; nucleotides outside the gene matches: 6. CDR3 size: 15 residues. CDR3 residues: CASSDRDRGPTEAFF. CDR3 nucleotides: TGTGCCAGCAGCGACCGGGACAGGGGGCCAACTGAAGCTTTCTTT.

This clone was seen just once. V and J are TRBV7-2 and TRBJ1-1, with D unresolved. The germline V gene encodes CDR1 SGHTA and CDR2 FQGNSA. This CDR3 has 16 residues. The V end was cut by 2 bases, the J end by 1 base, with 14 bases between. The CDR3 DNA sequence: TGTGCCAGCAGCTTACGGAGTAGTATTTCGAACACTGAAGCTTTCTTT. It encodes CASSLRSSISNTEAFF.

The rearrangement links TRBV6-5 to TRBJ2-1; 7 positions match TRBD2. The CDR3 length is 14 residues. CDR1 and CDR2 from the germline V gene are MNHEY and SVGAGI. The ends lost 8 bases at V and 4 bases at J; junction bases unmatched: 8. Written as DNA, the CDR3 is TGTGCCAGCGAGGAGGGGAGGGAGTACAATGAGCAGTTCTTC. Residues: CASEEGREYNEQFF.

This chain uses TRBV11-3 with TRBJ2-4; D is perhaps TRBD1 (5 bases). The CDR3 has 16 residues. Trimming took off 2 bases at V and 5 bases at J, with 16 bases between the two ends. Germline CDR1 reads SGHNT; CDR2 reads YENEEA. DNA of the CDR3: TGTGCCAGCAGCTTACTCGTGGCAGGGTTTCAAAACATTCAGTACTTC. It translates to CASSLLVAGFQNIQYF.

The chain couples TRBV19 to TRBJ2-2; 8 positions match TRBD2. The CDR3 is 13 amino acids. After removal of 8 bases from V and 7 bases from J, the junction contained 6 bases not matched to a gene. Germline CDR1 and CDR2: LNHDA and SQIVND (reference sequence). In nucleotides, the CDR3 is TGTGCCAGTGGTAGCGGGACGGTCGGGGAGCTGTTTTTT. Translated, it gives CASGSGTVGELFF.

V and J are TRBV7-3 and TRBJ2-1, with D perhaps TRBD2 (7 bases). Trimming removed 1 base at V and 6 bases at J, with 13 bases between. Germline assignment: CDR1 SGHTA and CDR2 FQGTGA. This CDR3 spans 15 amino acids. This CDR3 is CASSLRGGAPNEQFF. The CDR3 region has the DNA TGTGCCAGCAGCTTAAGGGGGGGGGCCCCCAATGAGCAGTTCTTC.

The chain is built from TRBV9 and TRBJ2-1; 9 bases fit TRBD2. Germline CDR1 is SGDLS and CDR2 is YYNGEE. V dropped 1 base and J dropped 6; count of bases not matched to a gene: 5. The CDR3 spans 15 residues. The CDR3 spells CASSVFSGSGNEQFF. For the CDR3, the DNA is TGTGCCAGCAGCGTATTTAGCGGGAGCGGCAATGAGCAGTTCTTC.

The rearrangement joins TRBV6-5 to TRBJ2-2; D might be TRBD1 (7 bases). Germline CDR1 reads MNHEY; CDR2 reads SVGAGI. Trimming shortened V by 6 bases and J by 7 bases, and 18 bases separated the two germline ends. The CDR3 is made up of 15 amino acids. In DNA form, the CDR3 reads TGTGCCAGCAGGAAGGCAGGGGGAGGTAACGGGGAGCTGTTTTTT. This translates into CASRKAGGGNGELFF.

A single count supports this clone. CDR3 loop: CASGTSGTKRRETQYF. The CDR3 coding sequence is TGTGCCAGCGGGACTAGCGGCACCAAGAGACGAGAGACCCAGTACTTC. The chain recombines TRBV28 with TRBJ2-5; 11 nucleotides align to TRBD2. The CDR3 runs to 16 residues. Trimming at V came to 8 bases and at J to 4 bases, leaving 12 bases not matched to a gene. Germline values: CDR1 MDHEN, CDR2 SYDVKM.

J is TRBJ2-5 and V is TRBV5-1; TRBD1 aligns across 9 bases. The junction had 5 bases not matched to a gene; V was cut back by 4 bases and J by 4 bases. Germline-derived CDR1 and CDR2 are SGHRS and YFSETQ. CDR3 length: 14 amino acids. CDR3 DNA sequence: TGCGCCAGCAGCCCCGGACAGGGGCGAGAGACCCAGTACTTC. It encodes CASSPGQGRETQYF.

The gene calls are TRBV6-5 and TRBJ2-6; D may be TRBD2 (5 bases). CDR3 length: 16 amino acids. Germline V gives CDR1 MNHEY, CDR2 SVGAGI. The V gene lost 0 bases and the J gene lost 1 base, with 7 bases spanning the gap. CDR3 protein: CASSYSERSGANVLTF. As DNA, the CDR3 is TGTGCCAGCAGTTACTCAGAGCGGTCTGGGGCCAACGTCCTGACTTTC.

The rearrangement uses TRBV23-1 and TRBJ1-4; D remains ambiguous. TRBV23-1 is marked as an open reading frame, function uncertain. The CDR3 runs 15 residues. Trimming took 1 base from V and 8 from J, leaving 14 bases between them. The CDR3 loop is CASSQWAGDKEKLFF. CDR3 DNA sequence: TGCGCCAGCAGTCAATGGGCCGGGGATAAAGAAAAACTGTTTTTT.

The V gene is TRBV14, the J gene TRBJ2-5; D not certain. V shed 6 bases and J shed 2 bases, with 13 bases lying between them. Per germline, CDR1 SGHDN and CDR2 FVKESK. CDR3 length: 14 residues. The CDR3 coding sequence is TGTGCCAGCAGATGGGCGTCGGCACAAGAGACCCAGTACTTC. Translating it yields CASRWASAQETQYF.

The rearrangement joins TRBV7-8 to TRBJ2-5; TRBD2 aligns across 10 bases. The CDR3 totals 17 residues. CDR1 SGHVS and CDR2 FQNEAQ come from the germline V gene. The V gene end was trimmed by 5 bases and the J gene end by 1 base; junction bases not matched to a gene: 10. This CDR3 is CASSPNLAGAGQETQYF. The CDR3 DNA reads TGTGCCAGCAGCCCAAACCTAGCGGGAGCCGGCCAAGAGACCCAGTACTTC. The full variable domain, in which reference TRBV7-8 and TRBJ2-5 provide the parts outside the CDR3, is GAGVSQSPRYKVAKRGQDVALRCDPISGHVSLFWYQQALGQGPEFLTYFQNEAQLDKSGLPSDRFFAERPEGSVSTLKIQRTQQEDSAVYLCASSPNLAGAGQETQYFGPGTRLLVL.

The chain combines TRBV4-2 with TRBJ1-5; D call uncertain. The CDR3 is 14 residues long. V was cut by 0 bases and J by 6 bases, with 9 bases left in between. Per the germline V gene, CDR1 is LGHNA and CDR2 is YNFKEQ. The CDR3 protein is CASSQELGPQPQHF. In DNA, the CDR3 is TGTGCCAGCAGCCAAGAGTTGGGCCCTCAGCCCCAGCATTTT.

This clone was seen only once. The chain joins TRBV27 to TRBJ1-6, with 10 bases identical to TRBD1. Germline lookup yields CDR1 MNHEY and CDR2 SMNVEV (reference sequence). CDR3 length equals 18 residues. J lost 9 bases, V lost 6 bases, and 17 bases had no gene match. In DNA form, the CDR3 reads TGTGCCAGCAGACCTACTACCCGGGGACAGGGGAGAAGTTCACCCCTCCACTTT. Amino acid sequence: CASRPTTRGQGRSSPLHF.

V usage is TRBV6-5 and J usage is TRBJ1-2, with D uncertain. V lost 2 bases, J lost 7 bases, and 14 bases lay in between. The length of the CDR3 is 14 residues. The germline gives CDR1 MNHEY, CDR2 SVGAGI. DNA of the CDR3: TGTGCCAGCAGTTACCGCTCCAACTCGGTTGGCTACACCTTC. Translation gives CASSYRSNSVGYTF.

The CDR3 nucleotides are TGTGCCAGCAGTTCCGAGCAGGGGCTAGGCGAAAAACTGTTTTTT. Protein product: CASSSEQGLGEKLFF. The chain couples TRBV6-6 to TRBJ1-4, with TRBD1 as a possible D gene (6 bases). The CDR3 has 15 amino acids. Trimming took 4 bases from V and 8 from J, leaving 17 bases between them. Germline V CDR1 and CDR2: MNHNY, SVGAGI (reference sequence).

CDR3 nucleotides: TGTGCCAGCAGCAAGAGCTTGACAGGGGGAAATGAAAAACTGTTTTTT. It translates to CASSKSLTGGNEKLFF. J is TRBJ1-4 and V is TRBV9, with 9 nucleotides matching TRBD1. CDR1 and CDR2 from the germline V gene are SGDLS and YYNGEE. V trimming: 4 bases; J trimming: 5 bases; junction bases outside the gene matches: 9. The CDR3 is made up of 16 amino acids.

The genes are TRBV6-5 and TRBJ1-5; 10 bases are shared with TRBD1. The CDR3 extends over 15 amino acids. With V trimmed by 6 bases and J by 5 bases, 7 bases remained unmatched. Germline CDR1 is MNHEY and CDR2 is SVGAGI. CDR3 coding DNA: TGTGCCAGCAGATTTACCGGGACAGGGGATCAGCCCCAGCATTTT. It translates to CASRFTGTGDQPQHF.

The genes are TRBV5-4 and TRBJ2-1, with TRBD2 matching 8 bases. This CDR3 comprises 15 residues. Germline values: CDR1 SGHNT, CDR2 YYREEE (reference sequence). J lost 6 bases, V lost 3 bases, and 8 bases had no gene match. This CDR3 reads CASSSGLGGANEQFF. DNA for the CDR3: TGTGCCAGCAGCTCGGGACTAGGGGGGGCCAATGAGCAGTTCTTC.